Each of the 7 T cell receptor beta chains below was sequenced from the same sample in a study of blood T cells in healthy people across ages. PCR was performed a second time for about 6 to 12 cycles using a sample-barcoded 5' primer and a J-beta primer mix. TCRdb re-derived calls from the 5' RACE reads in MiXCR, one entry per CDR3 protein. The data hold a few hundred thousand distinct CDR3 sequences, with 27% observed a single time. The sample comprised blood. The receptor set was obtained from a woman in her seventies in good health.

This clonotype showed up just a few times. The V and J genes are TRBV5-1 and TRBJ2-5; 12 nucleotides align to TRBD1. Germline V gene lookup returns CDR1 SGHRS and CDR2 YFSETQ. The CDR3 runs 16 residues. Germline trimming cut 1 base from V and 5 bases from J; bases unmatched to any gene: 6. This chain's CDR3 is CASSLPGTGGAETQYF. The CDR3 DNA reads TGCGCCAGCAGCTTGCCTGGGACAGGGGGCGCGGAGACCCAGTACTTC.

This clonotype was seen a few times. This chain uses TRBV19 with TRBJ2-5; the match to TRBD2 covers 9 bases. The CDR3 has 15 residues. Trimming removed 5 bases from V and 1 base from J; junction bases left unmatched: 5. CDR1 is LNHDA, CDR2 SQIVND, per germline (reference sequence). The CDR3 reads CASSSSAGGQETQYF. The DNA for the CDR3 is TGTGCCAGTAGTTCCTCAGCGGGGGGCCAAGAGACCCAGTACTTC.

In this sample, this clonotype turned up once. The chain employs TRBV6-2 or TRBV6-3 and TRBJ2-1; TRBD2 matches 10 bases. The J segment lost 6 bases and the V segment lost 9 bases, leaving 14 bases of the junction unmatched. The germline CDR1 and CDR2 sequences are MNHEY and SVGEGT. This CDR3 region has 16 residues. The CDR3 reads CASGEQRGGQGNEQFF. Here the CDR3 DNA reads TGTGCCAGTGGAGAGCAGCGGGGGGGCCAGGGCAATGAGCAGTTCTTC.

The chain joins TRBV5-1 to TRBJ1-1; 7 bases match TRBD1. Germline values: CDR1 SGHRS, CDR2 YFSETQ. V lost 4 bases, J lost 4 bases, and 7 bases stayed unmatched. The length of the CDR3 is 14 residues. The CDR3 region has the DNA TGCGCCAGCAGCGAGCAGGGGGATCTCACTGAAGCTTTCTTT. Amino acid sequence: CASSEQGDLTEAFF.

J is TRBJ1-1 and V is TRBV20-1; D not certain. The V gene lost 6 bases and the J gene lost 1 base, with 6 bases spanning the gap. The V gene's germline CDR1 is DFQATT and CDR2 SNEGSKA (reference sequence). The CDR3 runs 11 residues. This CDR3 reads CSAATNTEAFF. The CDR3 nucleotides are TGCAGTGCCGCAACGAACACTGAAGCTTTCTTT.

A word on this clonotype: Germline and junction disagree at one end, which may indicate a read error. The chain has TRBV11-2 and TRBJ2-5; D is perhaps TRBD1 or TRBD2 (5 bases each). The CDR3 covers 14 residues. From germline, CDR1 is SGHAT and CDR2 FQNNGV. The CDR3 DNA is TGTACCAGCAGCTCATGGGACGTTAGGGAGACCCAGTACTTC. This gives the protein CTSSSWDVRETQYF.

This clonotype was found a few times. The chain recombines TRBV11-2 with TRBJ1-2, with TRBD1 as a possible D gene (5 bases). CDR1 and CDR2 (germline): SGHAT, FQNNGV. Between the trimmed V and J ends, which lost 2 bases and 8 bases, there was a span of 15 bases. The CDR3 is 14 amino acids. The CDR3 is CASSLPFAGLGYTF. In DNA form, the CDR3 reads TGTGCCAGCAGCTTACCCTTCGCGGGGCTAGGCTACACCTTC.